Following are 21 T cell receptor beta chains from one sample sequenced in a study of metastatic and nonmetastatic thyroid tumors. Prior to thyroid surgery, none of the patients had received any treatment. TCRdb re-called clones via MiXCR from the PCR reads. This sample has 50,000 to 60,000 clones, with roughly 15% found just once. The sample consisted of blood. All receptors derive from a female donor with papillary thyroid cancer or a benign thyroid nodule (not recorded which). Some clones in this sample may be carry-over from other donors' samples.

To note about this clone: This may stem from a read error, because a much larger clone lies one nucleotide away. The chain combines TRBV14 with TRBJ1-2; D unresolved. This CDR3 contains 13 residues. The V gene's germline CDR1 is SGHDN and CDR2 FVKESK. V lost 4 bases to trimming and J lost 6 bases, with 12 bases between them. For the CDR3, the DNA is TGTGCCAGCAGCCCATACCACAGTGATGGCTACACCTTC. Its translation: CASSPYHSDGYTF.

The table lists this clone with many counts. V gene TRBV10-1 combines with J gene TRBJ2-1; perhaps TRBD2 as D (6 bases). The germline gives CDR1 WNHNN, CDR2 SYGVQD (reference sequence). Trimming stripped 3 bases from V and 5 bases from J, with 14 bases between. This CDR3 comprises 15 residues. The CDR3 DNA sequence: TGCGCCAGCAGTGATGGAGGGCGGTCCCACAATGAGCAGTTCTTC. Translation: CASSDGGRSHNEQFF.

This clone has a count of ten or more. The chain is built from TRBV20-1 and TRBJ2-7; D might be TRBD2 (6 bases). The CDR3 is 16 residues long. The germline CDR1 and CDR2 sequences are DFQATT and SNEGSKA (reference sequence). Trimming cost V 0 bases and J 9 bases, with 24 bases left between them. Here the CDR3 DNA reads TGCAGTGCTAGAGATCTGGAGGGGCAGGGCCTCGAGGGGCAGTACTTC. It is translated as CSARDLEGQGLEGQYF.

This clone was detected a few times. Germline and junction disagree at one end, which may indicate a read error. V usage is TRBV12-3 or TRBV12-4 and J usage is TRBJ1-2; no firm D call. The CDR3 runs 14 residues. The CDR3 protein is CASRLGGKTGVYTF. The CDR3 DNA sequence: TGTGCCAGCAGATTAGGCGGGAAAACTGGAGTCTACACCTTC.

This clone occurred many times. The rearrangement uses TRBV18 and TRBJ2-3; D gene ambiguous. Trimming removed 3 bases from V and 0 bases from J, with 13 bases in between. This CDR3 contains 16 residues. From germline, CDR1 is KGHSH and CDR2 LQKENI. CDR3 nucleotides: TGTGCCAGCTCACCGGTTCTCGCGGCTAGCACAGATACGCAGTATTTT. Protein: CASSPVLAASTDTQYF. The full variable domain, rest sourced from reference TRBV18 and TRBJ2-3, is NAGVMQNPRHLVRRRGQEARLRCSPMKGHSHVYWYRQLPEEGLKFMVYLQKENIIDESGMPKERFSAEFPKEGPSILRIQQVVRGDSAAYFCASSPVLAASTDTQYFGPGTRLTVL.

This clone was counted many times. The rearrangement joins TRBV12-3 or TRBV12-4 to TRBJ2-1; 12 bases agree with TRBD2. The CDR3 spans 14 residues. J lost 7 bases, V lost 9 bases, and 7 bases had no gene match. The CDR3 spells CASTLGLAGNEQFF. The CDR3 DNA sequence: TGTGCCAGTACCCTAGGACTAGCGGGGAATGAGCAGTTCTTC.

The sample holds a few counts of this clone. The chain is built from TRBV6-1 and TRBJ2-7; D remains unclear. Germline assignment: CDR1 MNHNS and CDR2 SASEGT. The CDR3 length is 11 residues. As DNA, the CDR3 is TGTGTCAGTAGCCCCGGTGTAGGGCAGTACTTC. It yields the protein CVSSPGVGQYF.

The V gene is TRBV27, the J gene TRBJ1-2, with a weak D call TRBD1 (5 bases). Germline V CDR1 and CDR2: MNHEY, SMNVEV (reference sequence). The CDR3 loop spans 13 amino acids. Trimming cost V 5 bases and J 10 bases, with 17 bases left between them. This CDR3 reads CASSVAGTNVYTF. The CDR3 bases are TGTGCCAGCAGTGTAGCCGGGACCAATGTCTACACCTTC.

The rearrangement joins TRBV3-1 to TRBJ2-7; 7 bases are a match to TRBD1. V lost 4 bases and J lost 2; bases outside the gene matches: 5. The CDR3 runs 14 residues. Germline values: CDR1 LGHDT, CDR2 YNNKEL (reference sequence). Written as DNA, the CDR3 is TGTGCCAGCAGCCGGGACAGTTCACCCTACGAGCAGTACTTC. The encoded protein is CASSRDSSPYEQYF.

This clone has ten or more counts. The CDR3 DNA reads TGTGCCAGCAGCGTAGCAGCGGGGGGATTCACAGATACGCAGTATTTT. This codes for CASSVAAGGFTDTQYF. The chain links TRBV9 to TRBJ2-3, with TRBD2 identical over 9 bases. The J segment lost 2 bases and the V segment lost 0 bases, leaving 4 bases of the junction unmatched. Germline-derived CDR1 and CDR2 are SGDLS and YYNGEE. CDR3 size: 16 residues. The complete variable domain, with remaining parts taken from reference TRBV9 and TRBJ2-3, reads DSGVTQTPKHLITATGQRVTLRCSPRSGDLSVYWYQQSLDQGLQFLIQYYNGEERAKGNILERFSAQQFPDLHSELNLSSLELGDSALYFCASSVAAGGFTDTQYFGPGTRLTVL.

This clone was counted only a few times. CDR3 region: CPRSGPSGTPGRYEQYF. The CDR3 DNA reads as TGTCCCCGATCCGGGCCTAGCGGGACCCCGGGTCGCTACGAGCAGTACTTC. The genes are TRBV6-1 and TRBJ2-7; 9 bases match TRBD2. This CDR3 region has 17 residues. Germline V gives CDR1 MNHNS, CDR2 SASEGT.

This chain links TRBV28 with TRBJ1-6; maybe TRBD1 (5 bases). CDR3 length: 14 amino acids. CDR1 and CDR2 (germline): MDHEN, SYDVKM. The V end lost 7 bases, the J end lost 7 bases, and 14 bases lay between the germline ends. The CDR3 protein is CASIQVGANSPLHF. CDR3 in DNA: TGTGCCAGCATTCAGGTTGGGGCGAATTCACCCCTCCACTTT.

This clone showed up many times. The gene calls are TRBV6-1 and TRBJ2-3; D ambiguous. Trimming shortened V by 4 bases and J by 2 bases, and 7 bases separated the two germline ends. The CDR3 spans 13 residues. Germline values: CDR1 MNHNS, CDR2 SASEGT. CDR3 residues: CASSAGLTDTQYF. CDR3 nucleotide sequence: TGTGCCAGCAGTGCCGGCCTCACAGATACGCAGTATTTT.

This clone was counted a few times. The rearrangement links TRBV28 to TRBJ2-7; D unresolved. Germline V gene data show CDR1 as MDHEN and CDR2 as SYDVKM. The CDR3 has 14 amino acids. V was pared by 7 bases and J by 7 bases, with 20 bases between. The CDR3 region is CASISQSVVKEQYF. In DNA form, the CDR3 reads TGTGCCAGCATCAGCCAGAGTGTGGTCAAGGAGCAGTACTTC.

This clone was seen ten or more times. The V gene is TRBV12-3 or TRBV12-4, the J gene TRBJ1-2; D gene unclear. CDR3 length: 15 amino acids. The germline V and J ends were trimmed by 6 bases and 4 bases, with 18 bases remaining between them. The CDR3 reads CASRPGQFKGYGYTF. The CDR3 DNA follows: TGTGCCAGCAGGCCCGGGCAGTTTAAAGGCTATGGCTACACCTTC.

This clone was seen a few times. This CDR3 is missing its conserved last phenylalanine or tryptophan, likely due to a read error. The chain links TRBV27 to TRBJ2-7; no firm D call. Germline CDR1 and CDR2: MNHEY and SMNVEV (reference sequence). CDR3 length equals 14 residues. DNA of the CDR3: TGTTCCAGCAGTTTATCTGTCAGGTATTACGAGCAGTACCTC. Its protein is CSSSLSVRYYEQYL.

This clone was detected ten times or more. The rearrangement uses TRBV12-3 or TRBV12-4 and TRBJ1-1; D call uncertain. The CDR3 loop spans 15 amino acids. V gave up 2 bases and J gave up 2 bases, with 12 bases separating them. CDR3 sequence: CASSLYSRFNTEAFF. The CDR3 bases are TGTGCCAGCAGTTTATACAGCAGGTTTAACACTGAAGCTTTCTTT.

This clone appeared many times. The germline gene is not matched at one end of the junction; a read error may be the cause. The chain employs TRBV3-1 and TRBJ1-2, with D maybe TRBD1 (5 bases). The CDR3 spans 15 residues. The germline CDR1 and CDR2 sequences are LGHDT and YNNKEL (reference sequence). In DNA, the CDR3 is TGTGCCAGCAGCCAAAAAAGCATCGGGACGGCGCTTCTAGGCTTC. Translating gives CASSQKSIGTALLGF.

This chain connects TRBV6-1 to TRBJ2-7; TRBD1 agrees at 11 bases. Germline CDR1 is MNHNS and CDR2 is SASEGT. This CDR3 has 14 residues. Trimming removed 5 bases from V and 1 base from J; junction bases left unmatched: 1. CDR3 in amino acids: CASSRDRGSYEQYF. The CDR3, as DNA: TGTGCCAGCAGTAGGGACAGGGGGTCCTACGAGCAGTACTTC.

The chain has TRBV28 and TRBJ2-3, with D possibly matching TRBD2 (6 bases). The germline gives CDR1 MDHEN, CDR2 SYDVKM. Trimming pared 4 bases from V and 2 bases from J, leaving 16 bases between. The CDR3 contains 16 residues. CDR3 sequence reads: CASSWVAGIFTDTQYF. The CDR3 DNA reads TGTGCCAGCAGTTGGGTGGCGGGAATATTCACAGATACGCAGTATTTT.

This clone has a count of ten or more. The rearrangement uses TRBV3-1 and TRBJ2-7, with 11 positions matching TRBD2. V was pared by 4 bases and J by 6 bases, with 5 bases of the junction left unmatched. The CDR3 extends over 14 amino acids. Germline CDR1 reads LGHDT; CDR2 reads YNNKEL (reference sequence). The CDR3 DNA reads as TGTGCCAGCAGCCCCGGACTAGCGGGTTTCGAGCAGTACTTC. This sequence encodes CASSPGLAGFEQYF.